This TCR beta chain stems from a study of graft-versus-host responses after intestinal transplantation. Study information: Transplants were multivisceral, liver-intestinal, or isolated intestinal.

CDR1 and CDR2 from the germline V gene are SGHTA and FQGNSA. The trim removed 5 bases at V and 7 bases at J, leaving 10 bases unmatched. This CDR3 spans 15 amino acids. Intraepithelial and lamina propria lymphocytes were released after the graft tissue was processed. Data came from immunoSEQ multiplex PCR; TCRdb stores just in-frame clones and leaves some out. The sample consists of fewer than 20,000 clones, almost 80% of them appearing once. Findings and limits, study-wide: An association linked early post-transplant HvG declines with peak circulating GvH clone levels.

In regard to this clone: Its antigen remains unidentified.

The TCR comes from a human patient who received an intestinal transplant, so some T cells may come from the graft donor. The sample in question was ileum tissue, obtained approximately 480 days after intestinal transplant. The V and J genes are TRBV7-2 and TRBJ2-1, with TRBD1 matching over 8 bases. The CDR3: CASSPLRGPGNEQFF. The DNA for the CDR3 is TGTGCCAGCAGCCCCCTCAGGGGGCCAGGGAATGAGCAGTTCTTC.